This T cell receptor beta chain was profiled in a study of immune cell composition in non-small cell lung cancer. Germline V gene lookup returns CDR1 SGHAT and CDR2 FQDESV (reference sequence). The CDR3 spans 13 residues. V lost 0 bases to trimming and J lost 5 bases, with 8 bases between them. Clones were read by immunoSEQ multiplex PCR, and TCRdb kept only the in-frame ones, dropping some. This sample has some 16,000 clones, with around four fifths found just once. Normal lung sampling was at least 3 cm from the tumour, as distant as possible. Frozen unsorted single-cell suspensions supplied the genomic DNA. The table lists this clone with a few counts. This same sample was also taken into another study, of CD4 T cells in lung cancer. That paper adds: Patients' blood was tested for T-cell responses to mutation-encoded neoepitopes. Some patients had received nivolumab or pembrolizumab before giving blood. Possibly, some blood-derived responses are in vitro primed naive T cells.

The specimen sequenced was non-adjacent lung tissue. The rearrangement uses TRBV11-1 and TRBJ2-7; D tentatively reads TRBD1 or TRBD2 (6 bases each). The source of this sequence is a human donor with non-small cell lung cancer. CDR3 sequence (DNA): TGTGCCAGCAGCTTAGCAGGGGGGAACGAGCAGTACTTC. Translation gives CASSLAGGNEQYF.